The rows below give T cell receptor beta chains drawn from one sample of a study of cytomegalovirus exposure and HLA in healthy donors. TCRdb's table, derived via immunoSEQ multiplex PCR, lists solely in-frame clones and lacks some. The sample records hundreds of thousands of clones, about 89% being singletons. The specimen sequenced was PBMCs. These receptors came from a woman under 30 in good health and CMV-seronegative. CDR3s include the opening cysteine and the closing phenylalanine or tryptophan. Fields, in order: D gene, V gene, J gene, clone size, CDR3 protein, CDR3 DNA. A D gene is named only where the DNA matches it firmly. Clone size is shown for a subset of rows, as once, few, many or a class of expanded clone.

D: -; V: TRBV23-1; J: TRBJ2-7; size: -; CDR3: CASSPRVYEQYF; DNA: TGCGCCAGCAGTCCGCGGGTCTACGAGCAGTACTTC
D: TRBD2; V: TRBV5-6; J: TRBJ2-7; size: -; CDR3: CASSSGGYEQYF; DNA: TGTGCCAGCAGCTCGGGAGGCTACGAGCAGTACTTC
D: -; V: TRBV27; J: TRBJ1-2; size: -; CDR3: CASSLVGEEGYGYTF; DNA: TGTGCCAGCAGTTTAGTTGGTGAAGAGGGCTATGGCTACACCTTC
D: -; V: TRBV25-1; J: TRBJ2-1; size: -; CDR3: CASSEWGGSSYNEQFF; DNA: TGTGCCAGCAGTGAATGGGGGGGCAGTTCCTACAATGAGCAGTTCTTC
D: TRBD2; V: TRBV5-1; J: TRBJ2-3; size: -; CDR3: CASSLAFLAGGSTDTQYF; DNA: TGCGCCAGCAGCTTGGCGTTTCTAGCGGGGGGAAGCACAGATACGCAGTATTTT
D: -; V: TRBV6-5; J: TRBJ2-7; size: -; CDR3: CASSEATYEQYF; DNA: TGTGCCAGCAGTGAAGCGACCTACGAGCAGTACTTC
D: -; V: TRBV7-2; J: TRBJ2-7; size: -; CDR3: CASSPSQGYEQYF; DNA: TGTGCCAGCAGCCCCTCTCAGGGGTACGAGCAGTACTTC
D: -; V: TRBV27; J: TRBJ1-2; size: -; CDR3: CAVGAPLGYGYTF; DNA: TGTGCCGTGGGCGCACCCCTTGGCTATGGCTACACCTTC
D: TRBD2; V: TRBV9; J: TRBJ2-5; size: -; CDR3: CASSETSGGGTQYF; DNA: TGTGCCAGCAGCGAGACTAGCGGGGGAGGGACCCAGTACTTC
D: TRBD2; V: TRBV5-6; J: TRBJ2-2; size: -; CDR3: CASSSAPSGSTGELFF; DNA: TGTGCCAGCAGCAGCGCCCCTAGCGGGAGTACCGGGGAGCTGTTTTTT
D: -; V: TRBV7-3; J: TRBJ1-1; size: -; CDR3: CASSPLSRGVVTEAFF; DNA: TGTGCCAGCAGCCCCCTCAGCCGGGGTGTAGTCACTGAAGCTTTCTTT
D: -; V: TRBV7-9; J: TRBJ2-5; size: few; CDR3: CASSLGGLSETQYF; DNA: TGTGCCAGCAGCCTAGGGGGGCTCTCGGAGACCCAGTACTTC
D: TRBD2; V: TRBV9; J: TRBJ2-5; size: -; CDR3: CASSVSGRVQETQYF; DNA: TGTGCCAGCAGCGTCAGCGGGAGGGTCCAAGAGACCCAGTACTTC
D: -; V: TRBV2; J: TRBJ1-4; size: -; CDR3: CASKQGSSNEKLFF; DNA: TGTGCCAGCAAACAGGGTTCGTCTAATGAAAAACTGTTTTTT
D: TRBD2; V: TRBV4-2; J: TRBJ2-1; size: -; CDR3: CASSQEGASGYNEQFF; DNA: TGTGCCAGCAGCCAAGAAGGGGCTAGCGGGTACAATGAGCAGTTCTTC
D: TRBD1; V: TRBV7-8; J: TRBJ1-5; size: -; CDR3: CASSLVGTANQPQHF; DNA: TGTGCCAGCAGCTTAGTGGGGACAGCGAATCAGCCCCAGCATTTT
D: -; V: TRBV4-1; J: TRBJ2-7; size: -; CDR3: CASSQALGVAWGANEQYF; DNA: TGCGCCAGCAGCCAAGCCCTAGGTGTGGCGTGGGGAGCTAACGAGCAGTACTTC
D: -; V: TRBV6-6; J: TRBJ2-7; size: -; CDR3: CASSRPPGLGEQYF; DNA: TGTGCCAGCAGCCGTCCGCCAGGATTAGGCGAGCAGTACTTC
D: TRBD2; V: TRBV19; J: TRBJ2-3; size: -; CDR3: CASTGLAGFRTDTQYF; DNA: TGTGCCAGTACCGGACTAGCGGGATTTCGCACAGATACGCAGTATTTT
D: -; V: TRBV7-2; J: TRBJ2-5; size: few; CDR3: CASSQGSEETQYF; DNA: TGTGCCAGCAGCCAGGGATCCGAAGAGACCCAGTACTTC
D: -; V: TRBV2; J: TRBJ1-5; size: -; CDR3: CASRVTGSNSNQPQHF; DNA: TGTGCCAGCAGGGTGACAGGTTCCAATAGCAATCAGCCCCAGCATTTT
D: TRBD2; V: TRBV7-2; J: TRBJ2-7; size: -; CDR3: CASSLANLAGVYEQYF; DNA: TGTGCCAGCAGCTTAGCGAACTTAGCGGGGGTGTACGAGCAGTACTTC
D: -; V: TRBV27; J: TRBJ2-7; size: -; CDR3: CASRIAGASPYEQYF; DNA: TGTGCTAGCAGAATCGCAGGGGCCTCCCCCTACGAGCAGTACTTC
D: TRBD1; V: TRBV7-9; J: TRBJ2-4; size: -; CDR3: CASSLGGQTSQYF; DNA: TGTGCCAGCAGCTTAGGGGGACAGACCTCTCAGTACTTC
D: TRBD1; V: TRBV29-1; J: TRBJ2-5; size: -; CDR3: CSVGRDRGAETQYF; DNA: TGCAGCGTTGGGAGGGACAGGGGGGCAGAGACCCAGTACTTC
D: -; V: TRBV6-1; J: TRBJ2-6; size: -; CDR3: CASSGLTSGANVLTF; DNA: TGTGCCAGCAGTGGACTCACCTCTGGGGCCAACGTCCTGACTTTC
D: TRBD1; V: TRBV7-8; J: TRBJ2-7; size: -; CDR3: CASSYRQGYYEQYF; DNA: TGTGCCAGCAGCTACAGACAGGGGTATTACGAGCAGTACTTC
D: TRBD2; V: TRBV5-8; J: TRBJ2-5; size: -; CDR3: CASSFGGRPPGETQYF; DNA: TGTGCCAGCAGCTTTGGCGGGAGACCCCCGGGAGAGACCCAGTACTTC
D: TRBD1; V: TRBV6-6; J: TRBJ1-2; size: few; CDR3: CAIGTGINGYTF; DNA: TGTGCGATCGGGACAGGGATAAATGGCTACACCTTC
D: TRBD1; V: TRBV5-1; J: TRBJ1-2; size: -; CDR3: CASTPDRGYGYTF; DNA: TGCGCCAGCACTCCGGACAGGGGCTATGGCTACACCTTC
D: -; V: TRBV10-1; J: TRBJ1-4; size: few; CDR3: CASSDPGRGASEKLFF; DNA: TGCGCCAGCAGTGACCCAGGGAGGGGGGCTAGTGAAAAACTGTTTTTT
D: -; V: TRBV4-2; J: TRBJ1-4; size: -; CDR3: CASSQGYSRATNEKLFF; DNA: TGTGCCAGCAGCCAAGGCTACAGCCGCGCAACTAATGAAAAACTGTTTTTT
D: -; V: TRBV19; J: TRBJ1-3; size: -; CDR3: CASSINRDSGNTIYF; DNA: TGTGCCAGTAGTATTAACAGGGACTCTGGAAACACCATATATTTT
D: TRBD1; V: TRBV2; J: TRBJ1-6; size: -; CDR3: CASSPPRDSNSPLHF; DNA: TGTGCCAGCTCCCCCCCCCGGGACAGCAATTCACCCCTCCACTTT
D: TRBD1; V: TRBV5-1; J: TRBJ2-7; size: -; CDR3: CASNRDSDYEQYF; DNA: TGCGCCAGCAATCGGGACAGCGACTACGAGCAGTACTTC
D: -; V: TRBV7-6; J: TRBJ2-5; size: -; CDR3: CASSLVPPGGPRETQYF; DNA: TGTGCCAGCAGCTTAGTACCCCCCGGGGGGCCCCGAGAGACCCAGTACTTC
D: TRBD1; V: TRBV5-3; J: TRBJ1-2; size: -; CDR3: CARSGTGGGYTF; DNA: TGTGCCAGAAGCGGGACAGGTGGGGGCTACACCTTC
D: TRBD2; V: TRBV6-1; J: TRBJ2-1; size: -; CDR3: CASSPGEREGGFF; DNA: TGTGCCAGCAGTCCGGGGGAGCGGGAGGGAGGGTTCTTC
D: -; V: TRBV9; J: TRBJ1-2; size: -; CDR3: CASSVEGDDGYTF; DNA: TGTGCCAGCAGCGTAGAGGGAGATGATGGCTACACCTTC
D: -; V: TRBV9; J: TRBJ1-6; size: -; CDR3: CASSPRDSPLHF; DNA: TGTGCCAGCAGCCCCAGGGATTCACCCCTCCACTTT
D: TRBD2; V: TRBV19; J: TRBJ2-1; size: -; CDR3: CASSIWASGRAYNEQFF; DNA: TGTGCCAGTAGTATTTGGGCTAGCGGGAGGGCCTACAATGAGCAGTTCTTC
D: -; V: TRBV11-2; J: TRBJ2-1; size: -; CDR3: CASTHSYNEQFF; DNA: TGTGCCAGCACACACTCCTACAATGAGCAGTTCTTC
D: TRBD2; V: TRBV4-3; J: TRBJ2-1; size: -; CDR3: CASSQETLAGGPEQFF; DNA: TGCGCCAGCAGCCAAGAGACACTAGCGGGGGGGCCTGAGCAGTTCTTC
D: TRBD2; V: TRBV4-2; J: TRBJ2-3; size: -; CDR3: CASSPQLTGGTTDTQYF; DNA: TGTGCCAGCAGCCCGCAACTTACGGGGGGGACAACAGATACGCAGTATTTT